This T cell receptor beta chain was captured by sequencing in a study of blood T cell repertoires in COVID-19. Measured with immunoSEQ multiplex PCR; TCRdb has only the in-frame clones, and not every one. The repertoire includes about 190,000 clones, 85% to 90% of them detected once, and just under 25% sits in the top ten. This clone was counted a few times. The sample holds other DNA sequences that translate to the same CDR3. Trimming removed 2 bases at V and 2 bases at J, with 8 bases between. This CDR3 has 14 amino acids. Germline lookup yields CDR1 MRHNA and CDR2 SNTAGT. The sample was PBMCs or T cells enriched from blood (not recorded which). The chain is built from TRBV6-4 and TRBJ2-3; possibly TRBD2 for D (7 bases). The sequence was obtained from a woman aged 40 to 50 in a cohort exposed to, infected with or recovered from COVID-19 (not recorded which). CDR3 sequence (DNA): TGTGCCAGCAGTGACGGGGGGGCCACAGATACGCAGTATTTT. It translates to CASSDGGATDTQYF.